Presented here are 3 T cell receptor beta chains from one specimen sequenced in a study of cytomegalovirus exposure and HLA in healthy donors (dated by TCRdb to about 2017). The protocol used for the library was the immunoSEQ multiplex PCR assay. The multiplex PCR relied on a mix of 60 forward primers for TCR Vbeta segments and 13 reverse primers for TCR Jbeta segments. TCRdb re-hosts the immuneACCESS table, in-frame sequences only. Its copies lack some clones; in the studies checked, an unresolved V gene accounts for under half of them, and the cause for the rest is not known. The sample includes 130,000 to 150,000 clones, with roughly 80% observed a single time. The top ten constitute 6.5% to 8.5% of the sample. What was sequenced was PBMCs. The receptors here all came from a woman aged 40 to 50 in good health and CMV-seropositive.

A word on this clone: A read error may produce the germline difference seen at one junction end. This sequence joins TRBV7-2 and TRBJ2-1; possible D gene TRBD2, 6 bases. The germline CDR1 and CDR2 sequences are SGHTA and FQGNSA. The CDR3 runs to 12 residues. CDR3: CASSAGLREYIF. CDR3 bases: TGTGCCAGCAGCGCGGGACTTCGTGAGTATATCTTC. The full variable domain, in which reference TRBV7-2 and TRBJ2-1 provide the parts outside the CDR3, is GAGVSQSPSNKVTEKGKDVELRCDPISGHTALYWYRQSLGQGLEFLIYFQGNSAPDKSGLPSDRFSAERTGGSVSTLTIQRTQQEDSAVYLCASSAGLREYIFGPGTRLTVL.

Concerning this clone itself: The same CDR3 also results from other DNA sequences found in this sample. The chain is built from TRBV27 and TRBJ1-2, with D uncertain. CDR1 is MNHEY, CDR2 SMNVEV, per germline (reference sequence). The CDR3 is made up of 14 amino acids. V lost 5 bases to trimming and J lost 5 bases, with 15 bases between them. The CDR3: CASSPPGLLYGYTF. CDR3 DNA sequence: TGTGCCAGCAGTCCACCCGGACTGCTTTATGGCTACACCTTC.

The chain carries TRBV7-9 and TRBJ2-7; tentatively, D is TRBD2 (7 bases). CDR3 length: 13 amino acids. The germline gives CDR1 SEHNR, CDR2 FQNEAQ (reference sequence). Trimming shortened V by 4 bases and J by 3 bases, and 10 bases separated the two germline ends. The CDR3 DNA reads TGTGCCAGCAGCTGGGAGGGGGACTACGAGCAGTACTTC. Residues: CASSWEGDYEQYF.